This T cell receptor beta chain was profiled in a study of spatial heterogeneity in lung cancer. V shed 2 bases and J shed 7 bases, with 4 bases lying between them. The CDR3 extends over 10 amino acids. Germline CDR1 is SQVTM and CDR2 is ANQGSEA. The time point denotes: sample taken at primary tumor resection. In each case, whole RNA from tumor, nontumor lung or frozen PBMC was sequenced unsorted. TCRdb re-called the 5' RACE reads with MiXCR, one entry per CDR3 protein. The data contain approximately 81,000 distinct CDR3 sequences, roughly 12% of them seen just once; the ten biggest clones take up under 5.5%. This clonotype was counted between two and nine times.

This sequence originates from a male donor with early-stage non-small cell lung cancer. Source: PBMCs, taken at surgery. The chain is built from TRBV29-1 and TRBJ2-3; D gene uncertain. CDR3: CSVESNTQYF. CDR3 nucleotides: TGCAGCGTTGAATCAAATACGCAGTATTTT.